The text below deals with one TCR beta chain. Its antigen is still unknown. This sample was included in a study of early stage breast cancer tumors. Study as a whole: ER+/PR+/HER2- status applied to about 70% of the 16 invasive breast tumors. Each sample averaged around 9.5-fold read coverage. Broader study findings: Blood repertoires resembled normal breast more than tumor.

In germline, CDR1 is SGHVS, CDR2 FQNEAQ. The CDR3 has 14 residues. The V and J ends lost 3 bases and 7 bases respectively, with 15 bases between them. Each sample had two DNA replicates, 0.45 to 0.65 ug blood or roughly 1.4 ug tissue. Assay used: immunoSEQ multiplex PCR; TCRdb lists only in-frame clones, some missing. Of about 72,000 clones in the sample, roughly 80% are singletons; the top ten hold roughly 3%. The sequence came from a person aged 55 to 70 with breast cancer. The rearrangement uses TRBV7-8 and TRBJ1-1; D is unclear. Sequencing was performed on blood. CDR3 amino acids: CASSLERGVVEAFF. CDR3 in DNA: TGTGCCAGCAGCTTGGAGCGCGGGGTGGTTGAAGCTTTCTTT. The whole variable domain, remainder taken from reference TRBV7-8 and TRBJ1-1, is GAGVSQSPRYKVAKRGQDVALRCDPISGHVSLFWYQQALGQGPEFLTYFQNEAQLDKSGLPSDRFFAERPEGSVSTLKIQRTQQEDSAVYLCASSLERGVVEAFFGQGTRLTVV.